This TCR beta chain was sequenced in a study of blood T cell repertoires in COVID-19. Sequencing was performed with immunoSEQ multiplex PCR; in TCRdb, only in-frame clones are kept and a portion is missing. The sample has a few hundred thousand clones, approximately 90% seen once. The CDR3 length is 15 residues. CDR1 SGHTA and CDR2 FQGNSA come from the germline V gene. Trimming removed 1 base at V and 2 bases at J, with 11 bases between. The chain has TRBV7-2 and TRBJ1-2; D gene ambiguous. The TCR comes from a man aged 55 to 70 who had recovered from COVID-19. The sample was peripheral blood. The DNA for the CDR3 is TGTGCCAGCAGCTTAGATTTCGCGGGGAACTATGGCTACACCTTC. Amino acid sequence: CASSLDFAGNYGYTF.